This TCR beta chain was captured in a study of identical twins (TCRdb year 2016). Regarding the study in general: TCR alpha and beta repertoires from monozygotic twins, unrelated adults of various ages and cord blood were deep-sequenced to test whether fetal clonotypes persist. Replicate twin experiments were performed at different times using different library preparation protocols to rule out contamination.

The germline V gene sets CDR1 to MGHRA and CDR2 to YSYEKL. Reading from cysteine to phenylalanine, the CDR3 counts 17 amino acids. The DNA shown is the 51-base CDR3, in frame from base 1. The V end gives up 5 bases and the J end 1 base, leaving 11 bases in the junction not matched to a gene. The library was obtained by 5' RACE. The instrument given in TCRdb is Illumina HiSeq 2000. A universal primer binding site was added through template switching, and the final cDNA carried a unique molecular identifier so that TCR cDNA molecules could be counted accurately. First-strand cDNA for TCR alpha and beta chains was synthesized from specific primers in the conserved constant-segment region. To control for contamination, every cDNA library was double barcoded, receiving both a SMART-Mk sample barcode and Illumina barcodes. TruSeq adapter sequences along with Illumina sample barcodes were introduced in two successive PCR steps. The Illumina HiSeq platform was used with custom primers to sequence TCR alpha and beta cDNA libraries. In the paper's pipeline: Raw reads were processed with MiGEC to extract unique molecular identifiers, and MiXCR was used to determine CDR3 positions. Recombination models were inferred per individual with the repgenHMM and IGoR tools using an EM algorithm. Shared clonotype analysis was performed with the tcR package in R, normalizing sharing by the product of cloneset sizes. To study raw recombination free of thymic and clonal selection effects, out-of-frame nonproductive sequences were analyzed. TCRdb reanalyzed the raw reads on its own, using fastp at Q25 for trimming and MiXCR for clone calling, and kept in-frame beta chains. Each entry merges the rows of one CDR3 protein and shows their most common DNA and genes. For this entry, the V and J calls and clone size follow TCRdb and not the study's own pipeline. The sample yields fewer than 250,000 distinct CDR3 sequences; 9.4% were counted once. The top ten hold about 5.5% of the sample.

Every donor in the study was a healthy Caucasian. Miltenyi CD45RO+ enrichment and human naive T-cell isolation kits were used to isolate memory (CD45RO+) and naive T cells from PBMC. Broader findings and caveats from the paper: Because the same donors could not be followed over many years, the conclusions depended on cross-sectional statistical analysis. A weaker excess of twin sharing was found in beta out-of-frame sequences because the signal-to-noise ratio was lowered by fewer shared sequences. Fewer insertions were carried by abundant cord blood beta clonotypes, a similar but weaker trend appeared in young adult naive repertoires, and no such trend appeared in memory repertoires. Recombination models systematically underestimated out-of-frame TCR alpha sharing in monozygotic twins but agreed with sharing between unrelated individuals. Invariant T cells such as MAIT and iNKT could partly confound zero-insertion analyses, although diverse VJ usage argued against such confounding for most clonotypes. Compared with coincidental sharing between unrelated individuals, out-of-frame TCR alpha sequences shared between twins showed an excess of sequences with low generation probability.

Comments on this clonotype: The antigen this receptor binds is unknown. The input lacks base qualities; no much larger clone sits a single base away.

The clonotype originates from a woman between 18 and 29 years old in good health. The chain couples TRBV4-1 to TRBJ1-1, with 9 middle bases fitting TRBD1. Sample: memory (CD45RO+) T cells sorted from blood. This specimen's cell subset or site label, interpreted: CD45RO+ enriched T cells. The CDR3 sequence is CASSFGTGMAPNTEAFF. In nucleotide form, the sequence is TGCGCCAGCAGCTTCGGGACAGGGATGGCTCCGAACACTGAAGCTTTCTTT.